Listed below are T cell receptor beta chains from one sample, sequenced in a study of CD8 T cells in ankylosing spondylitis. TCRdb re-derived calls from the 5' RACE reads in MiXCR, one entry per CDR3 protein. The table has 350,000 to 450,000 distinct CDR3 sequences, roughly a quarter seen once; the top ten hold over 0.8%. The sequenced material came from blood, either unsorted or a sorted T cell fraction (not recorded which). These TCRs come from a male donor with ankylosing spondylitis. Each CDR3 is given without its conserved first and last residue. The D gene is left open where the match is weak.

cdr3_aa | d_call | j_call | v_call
ASSPGTAHSGNTIY | - | TRBJ1-3 | TRBV18
STYRGNQPQH | TRBD1 | TRBJ1-5 | TRBV20-1
ASSFVLAGEGTDTQY | TRBD2 | TRBJ2-3 | TRBV5-1
SVVDGPDTQY | - | TRBJ2-3 | TRBV29-1
SARQLADTQY | - | TRBJ2-3 | TRBV20-1
ASSQLSQGMNTEAF | - | TRBJ1-1 | TRBV4-1
ASSELTPRQF | - | TRBJ2-1 | TRBV6-1
ASSIYHNGNYGYT | - | TRBJ1-2 | TRBV19
ATSDYTSGIPDTQY | TRBD2 | TRBJ2-3 | TRBV24-1
ASSQEPGPNTEAF | - | TRBJ1-1 | TRBV14
ASSLEGGLGDTQY | - | TRBJ2-3 | TRBV5-1
ASSREGGNYGYT | - | TRBJ1-2 | TRBV4-2
ASSERSDGSYNSPLH | - | TRBJ1-6 | TRBV2
ASSPGTGNTIY | - | TRBJ1-3 | TRBV9
ASSSTGGVGANVLT | TRBD1 | TRBJ2-6 | TRBV5-6
ASSLDPFTGNEKLF | - | TRBJ1-4 | TRBV11-2
ASSLLQGAGGYT | TRBD1 | TRBJ1-2 | TRBV12-3/TRBV12-4
SARSLGTGVNEKLF | TRBD1 | TRBJ1-4 | TRBV20-1
ASSKDVSRVGNQPQH | - | TRBJ1-5 | TRBV21-1
SARRGQFGNTIY | - | TRBJ1-3 | TRBV20-1
ASSPGAGPDTQY | - | TRBJ2-3 | TRBV5-1
ASSQYHGTSGAFQETQY | TRBD2 | TRBJ2-5 | TRBV4-2
ASSIGVGAHDNEQF | - | TRBJ2-1 | TRBV19
ASSEVAGNYGYT | - | TRBJ1-2 | TRBV5-1
ASSPPLGLAMNNEQF | TRBD2 | TRBJ2-1 | TRBV7-9
ASSKQLNYGYT | - | TRBJ1-2 | TRBV28
SASDNEQF | - | TRBJ2-1 | TRBV20-1
ASSSGLAGGTQETQY | TRBD2 | TRBJ2-5 | TRBV5-1
ASSLEGTSGNEQY | TRBD2 | TRBJ2-7 | TRBV5-1
ATSPNDNQPQH | - | TRBJ1-5 | TRBV24-1
ASSLDWDYEQY | - | TRBJ2-7 | TRBV11-2
ASSPLGQGVKLF | TRBD1 | TRBJ1-4 | TRBV11-2
SARVMVGEVATEAF | - | TRBJ1-1 | TRBV20-1
ASSLTGYNSPLH | TRBD1 | TRBJ1-6 | TRBV11-3
AWSGAGANPRSSYNEQF | TRBD2 | TRBJ2-1 | TRBV30
ASSLRSQPSYT | - | TRBJ1-2 | TRBV7-2
ATSDTTGTGETQY | - | TRBJ2-5 | TRBV24-1
ASSPRGALSSHIQY | - | TRBJ2-4 | TRBV5-4
ASSPQGSANTEAF | - | TRBJ1-1 | TRBV12-3/TRBV12-4
SARVSGSYNSPLH | - | TRBJ1-6 | TRBV20-1
ASSSLTGELF | - | TRBJ2-2 | TRBV7-9
SASGGGNQPQH | - | TRBJ1-5 | TRBV20-1
ASSQGLTGGQETQY | TRBD2 | TRBJ2-5 | TRBV3-1
SARRTGAGGAF | TRBD1 | TRBJ1-1 | TRBV20-1
ASSRWASGASDTQY | TRBD2 | TRBJ2-3 | TRBV7-2
ASSVDGRLAGSTDTQY | TRBD2 | TRBJ2-3 | TRBV9